This TCR beta chain was sequenced in a study of radiation and T cells in renal cell carcinoma. Treatment here: treatment-naive control, cytoreductive nephrectomy. Clear cell pathology was present in this patient's renal cell carcinoma. Regarding this clone: Its antigen is not identified.

Some clones are missing from TCRdb's copy, which holds only in-frame ones; the method was immunoSEQ multiplex PCR. The table shows around 12,000 clones, with over 60% occurring only once. General study results and limits: Top 100 clonotypes averaged about 54% in irradiated versus about 40% in nephrectomy-only tumors. Dominant CDR3 motifs occupied more repertoire in irradiated than control tumors.

The receptor was derived from a woman aged 80 or over with renal cell carcinoma. The sample here was tumor tissue, taken from a patient whose treatment was nephrectomy without radiotherapy.

The CDR3 region has the DNA TGTGCCAGCAGCTTAGTCGGCGGGGCTAGCACAGATACGCAGTATTTT. Translation: CASSLVGGASTDTQYF. This sequence joins TRBV7-6 and TRBJ2-3, with TRBD2 as a possible D gene (6 bases). Trimming took off 1 base at V and 0 bases at J, with 11 bases between the two ends. The germline V gene has CDR1 SGHVS and CDR2 FNYEAQ. The CDR3 covers 16 residues.